The entry below gives a single TCR beta chain sequence along with its context. This clonotype was observed many times. No antigen is known for it. No clone much larger than this one lies a single base away; base qualities are absent. V loses 5 bases, J loses 6 bases, and the germline ends lie 11 bases apart. Measured from the cysteine to the phenylalanine, the CDR3 is 12 residues long. Here the CDR3 DNA is all that survives: 36 bases in frame from base 1. cDNA was synthesized by template-switch 5'RACE using a primer carrying a 10-nucleotide random unique molecular identifier by which each TCR transcript was tagged. Every sequencing run yielded over 200 million TCR-beta sequences covering 15-18 subjects. Total RNA was extracted with the RNeasy kit. TCR-beta VDJ regions were amplified with primers for the TCR constant region and the 5'RACE anchor, using the KAPA Real-time Library Amplification kit. Sample indexes and Illumina adaptors were added in a first PCR, and a second PCR then increased library yield. After Ampure bead purification, the roughly 650 bp TCR product was size-selected on a 2% E-gel SizeSelection system. Library quality was checked on a Bioanalyzer, concentration was measured with Qubit, and libraries were quantified with the Kapa Library Quantification kit before pooling. An Illumina HiSeq 2500 was used to sequence the libraries paired-end at 2 x 150 bp. To increase sequence diversity, roughly 23-30% phiX was spiked into each library pool. The authors' analysis ran thus. The quality-filtered reads were processed with the UMI-based MiGEC pipeline, whose error correction step removed more than 80% of the raw TCR sequences. VDJ genes were aligned to IMGT germline references, and clonotypes were defined by unique CDR3 amino acid sequence plus V-J genes. Clonal expansion, Shannon diversity and CDR3 relatedness (CalcPairwiseDistances, ClusterSamples) were evaluated with VDJtools, and phylogenetic trees were built with CLCbio workbench. A clone was classed as expanded if it had 8 or more unique UMIs, a cutoff based on coefficient-of-variation modelling across technical triplicates. The public reads were reprocessed in TCRdb via fastp at Q25 and MiXCR, keeping in-frame beta chains. Rows are combined by CDR3 protein, so each entry shows the most common genes and DNA. TCRdb, rather than the study authors, made the V and J calls. The table for this sample lists roughly 52,000 distinct CDR3 sequences; 3.8% of them were counted only once. The ten top clones hold 6.5% of the sample.

These data come from a study of neurological immune-mediated disorders (dated by TCRdb to the late 2010s). Background on the whole study: Among the 34 multiple sclerosis patients, relapsing-remitting MS accounted for approximately 31 and secondary progressive MS accounted for 3. Peripheral blood TCR-beta repertoires from patients with HTLV-I-associated myelopathy (HAM/TSP), patients with multiple sclerosis, and healthy controls were compared in the study using UMI-based sequencing. Longitudinal samples, technical triplicates and paired sorted CD4+ and CD8+ T-cell subsets, alongside PBMC samples, were included among the approximately 98 TCR-beta libraries. The cohort was made up of 68 subjects, consisting of 14 HAM/TSP patients, about 34 multiple sclerosis patients and around 20 healthy controls.

For unsorted PBMC libraries, 2 million PBMCs were used after storage in RNAlater at -80 degrees C until RNA extraction. Multiple sclerosis patients were enrolled in a US clinical protocol under which disease progression was evaluated by magnetic resonance imaging. Peripheral blood was subjected to Ficoll-Hypaque density gradient centrifugation to isolate PBMCs, which were then cryopreserved in liquid nitrogen. General conclusions and limits of the study: The MS cluster showed no association with clinical or MRI features, and the authors stated that larger cohorts are needed. TCR clonal expansion was greatest in HAM/TSP patients and smallest in MS patients, who ranked below even healthy controls. Across subjects, expanded clones never shared an identical CDR3 amino acid sequence, which suggests that the TCR-beta repertoires in every group were private. Phylogenetic analysis grouped repertoires from 18 of 34 MS patients into a cluster of related CDR3 sequences, suggesting a possible repertoire-level signature.

This TCR was sampled from a man between 60 and 75 years old with multiple sclerosis. The sequence links TRBV12-3 or TRBV12-4 to TRBJ2-7; perhaps TRBD2 is the D gene, with 5 bases matching. The specimen sequenced was PBMCs. The bases read TGTGCCAGCAGTCCGGGGTGGGGCGAGCAGTACTTC. Translated, this gives CASSPGWGEQYF.